This TCR beta chain was captured by sequencing in a study of T cells after yellow fever vaccination. Points from the study as a whole: Sorted memory cells at day 0 lacked detectable levels of almost all vaccine-responding clonotypes.

This clonotype was detected only a few times. Germline CDR1 is LNHNV and CDR2 is YYDKDF (reference sequence). Trimming took 7 bases from V and 5 from J, leaving 26 bases between them. The CDR3 has 17 amino acids. TCRdb redid the calling of the 5' RACE reads with MiXCR, one entry per CDR3 protein. The sample yields 45,000 to 60,000 distinct CDR3 sequences, 5% to 6.5% seen once. This specimen consisted of PBMCs, either bulk or a sorted T-cell subset (CD4+, CD8+, memory, or dextramer-sorted; not recorded which), obtained on the day of the yellow fever booster vaccination. The rearrangement uses TRBV15 and TRBJ1-1, with a weak D call TRBD1 (6 bases). This TCR was sampled from a man younger than 35 who received the YFV17D yellow fever vaccine. CDR3 in DNA: TGTGCCACCAACCCGGGGAGGGGGAGAATTATTAATACTGAAGCTTTCTTT. Translating it yields CATNPGRGRIINTEAFF.